This T cell receptor beta chain came from a study of blood T cell repertoires in COVID-19. As for the study in general: Acute and convalescent COVID-19 samples came from the United States, Italy and Spain.

Enrolment of Seattle patients took place during active infection, and they were followed longitudinally. Trimming took 1 base from V and 4 from J; bases not matched to a gene: 8. CDR1 is SGHTS and CDR2 is YDEGEE in the germline V gene. The CDR3 loop spans 16 amino acids. Per the study methods: Reference gene primers were amplified, and this amplification served to estimate nucleated cell counts. This table comes from immunoSEQ multiplex PCR, and its TCRdb copy is limited to in-frame clones, with some not included. V, J and clone size derive from that table, while D and trimming were established from the DNA sequence. The table lists some 350,000 clones, 88% of them singletons.

This receptor was taken from a woman aged 70-85 years with COVID-19, enrolled during active disease. V is TRBV5-8 and J is TRBJ1-2; 9 bases match TRBD1. The sequenced sample consisted of peripheral blood. The CDR3 DNA follows: TGTGCCAGCAGCTTGATAGGACAGGGGCCTCTCTATGGCTACACCTTC. It specifies CASSLIGQGPLYGYTF.